The entry below describes one T cell receptor (beta chain). Antigen specificity is unknown. The germline V gene has CDR1 DFQATT and CDR2 SNEGSKA (reference sequence). V lost 6 bases and J lost 4; bases outside the gene matches: 11. This CDR3 is 14 amino acids long. This record belongs to a study of T cells after yellow fever vaccination. Looking at the study overall: SMART-Seq v4 Ultra Low Input handled preparation of low-cell-number fractions.

TCRdb redid the calling of the 5' RACE reads with MiXCR, one entry per CDR3 protein. Altogether about 320,000 distinct CDR3 sequences are present, over 8.5% being singletons, with the ten largest covering about 3.3%. The study's findings and limits: By day 5 rather than day 15, the secondary response had peaked, though it was weaker. Clones that expanded after primary vaccination mostly reappeared after the booster (less than 98% CD4, around 87% CD8). The CD4 compartment and the CD8 compartment contained a small share of clonotypes in common.

V gene TRBV20-1 combines with J gene TRBJ1-1; 7 positions agree with TRBD1. This clonotype originated in a man aged 18-30 years who received the YFV17D yellow fever vaccine. The starting material was CD4+ T cells sorted from PBMCs, obtained 45 days after the yellow fever booster vaccination. CDR3 sequence reads: CSARRDSGSTEAFF. In DNA form, the CDR3 reads TGCAGTGCGCGCCGGGACAGTGGAAGCACTGAAGCTTTCTTT.